The 23 T cell receptor beta chains listed next were all sequenced from one sample in a study of blood T cell repertoires in COVID-19. The assay was immunoSEQ multiplex PCR, and TCRdb's table has in-frame clones only and misses some. The sample records around 300,000 clones, roughly 85% being singletons. Sequencing was carried out using peripheral blood. The receptors were sampled from a woman in her twenties or thirties with active or convalescent COVID-19.

The V call is TRBV2, the J call TRBJ2-7; D not resolved. CDR1 is SNHLY and CDR2 is FYNNEI in the germline V gene. This CDR3 has 11 residues. Trimming took 6 bases from V and 3 from J, leaving 6 bases between them. CDR3 nucleotide sequence: TGTGCCAGCAGCTATCACTACGAGCAGTACTTC. Translation: CASSYHYEQYF.

The chain has TRBV19 and TRBJ2-1; a possible D gene is TRBD2 (5 bases). The CDR3 contains 12 residues. The germline CDR1 and CDR2 sequences are LNHDA and SQIVND (reference sequence). Trimming took off 3 bases at V and 5 bases at J, with 5 bases between the two ends. Written as DNA, the CDR3 is TGTGCCAGTAGTATGAGGGACAATGAGCAGTTCTTC. This codes for CASSMRDNEQFF.

The CDR3 region is CASSPRLAGEVWNEQFF. DNA of the CDR3: TGTGCCAGCAGCCCACGACTAGCGGGGGAAGTTTGGAATGAGCAGTTCTTC. V and J are TRBV3-1 (or the pseudogene TRBV3-2) and TRBJ2-1; 12 bases fit TRBD2. Germline values: CDR1 LGHDT, CDR2 YNNKEL (reference sequence). This CDR3 is 17 amino acids long. The V and J ends lost 4 bases and 7 bases, in that order; junction bases with no gene match: 11.

The gene calls are TRBV28 and TRBJ2-7; TRBD1 might be the D (6 bases). Germline CDR1 reads MDHEN; CDR2 reads SYDVKM. V lost 2 bases to trimming and J lost 3 bases, with 17 bases between them. CDR3 length: 16 residues. CDR3 residues: CASSLIGQRPNYEQYF. In DNA, the CDR3 is TGTGCCAGCAGTTTAATTGGACAGAGACCCAACTACGAGCAGTACTTC.

The gene calls are TRBV28 and TRBJ2-7; D may be TRBD1 (6 bases). Deletions cut 6 bases from V and 2 bases from J, with 14 bases between. Germline V CDR1 and CDR2: MDHEN, SYDVKM. The CDR3 has 14 residues. CDR3 nucleotides: TGTGCCAGCAGCTTCTCCGGACAGCCCTACGAGCAGTACTTC. Translated, it gives CASSFSGQPYEQYF.

The sample holds a few counts of this clone. The same CDR3 also results from other DNA sequences found in this sample. The V gene is TRBV5-4, the J gene TRBJ1-4, with D hard to call. Germline V lookup: CDR1 SGHNT, CDR2 YYREEE (reference sequence). There are 15 residues in the CDR3. Trimming stripped 0 bases from V and 0 bases from J, with 6 bases between. The CDR3 DNA reads as TGTGCCAGCAGCTTGGGAGGAACAACTAATGAAAAACTGTTTTTT. It specifies CASSLGGTTNEKLFF.

The chain joins TRBV6-2 or TRBV6-3 to TRBJ2-7; D is uncertain. The CDR3 sequence is 13 residues long. The germline CDR1 and CDR2 sequences are MNHEY and SVGEGT. V gave up 0 bases and J gave up 4 bases, with 7 bases separating them. This CDR3 reads CASSYSTTYEQYF. CDR3 in DNA: TGTGCCAGCAGTTACTCAACAACGTACGAGCAGTACTTC.

The chain employs TRBV7-9 and TRBJ1-6, with TRBD1 identical over 8 bases. CDR3 length: 17 amino acids. Unmatched junction bases numbered 9, after V lost 3 bases and J lost 5 bases. Germline V lookup: CDR1 SEHNR, CDR2 FQNEAQ (reference sequence). CDR3 DNA sequence: TGTGCCAGCAGCTTCGTGCTTGGACAGGGTCATAATTCACCCCTCCACTTT. It is translated as CASSFVLGQGHNSPLHF. The whole variable domain, filled in from reference TRBV7-9 and TRBJ1-6, reads DTGVSQNPRHKITKRGQNVTFRCDPISEHNRLYWYRQTLGQGPEFLTYFQNEAQLEKSRLLSDRFSAERPKGSFSTLEIQRTEQGDSAMYLCASSFVLGQGHNSPLHFGNGTRLTVT.

This chain links TRBV15 with TRBJ1-1; D gene unclear. V lost 2 bases to trimming and J lost 4 bases, with 11 bases between them. This CDR3 contains 14 residues. From germline, CDR1 is LNHNV and CDR2 YYDKDF (reference sequence). CDR3 sequence (DNA): TGTGCCACCAGCAGAACAAGGCGGAGCACTGAAGCTTTCTTT. Protein sequence: CATSRTRRSTEAFF.

The genes are TRBV6-2 or TRBV6-3 and TRBJ1-1, with TRBD1 identical over 12 bases. The CDR3 spans 17 residues. The junction had 7 bases not matched to a gene; V was cut back by 4 bases and J by 1 base. CDR1 MNHEY and CDR2 SVGEGT come from the germline V gene. DNA of the CDR3: TGTGCCAGCAGTTCCGGGACAGGGGGCGCGTGGAACACTGAAGCTTTCTTT. Its protein is CASSSGTGGAWNTEAFF.

The chain uses TRBV7-6 and TRBJ2-7, with TRBD1 as a possible D gene (6 bases). The CDR3 covers 20 residues. Trimming cost V 2 bases and J 4 bases, with 30 bases left between them. CDR1 and CDR2 (germline): SGHVS, FNYEAQ. The CDR3 is CASSLKWSSPGKGVQYEQYF. CDR3 DNA: TGTGCCAGCAGCTTAAAGTGGAGTTCCCCCGGGAAGGGGGTGCAATACGAGCAGTACTTC.

The chain has TRBV7-3 and TRBJ2-3; tentatively, D is TRBD2 (5 bases). Germline assignment: CDR1 SGHTA and CDR2 FQGTGA. Trimming took off 5 bases at V and 2 bases at J, with 14 bases between the two ends. CDR3 length equals 15 residues. The CDR3 is CASSPRTGTTDTQYF. The DNA of the CDR3 is TGTGCCAGCAGCCCGAGGACGGGAACCACAGATACGCAGTATTTT.

In DNA form, the CDR3 reads TGTGCCAGCAGCCCCTCCCCTAATCAGCCCCAGCATTTT. It yields the protein CASSPSPNQPQHF. The V call is TRBV12-3 or TRBV12-4, the J call TRBJ1-5; D unclear. The CDR3 length is 13 residues. V was clipped by 6 bases and J by 4 bases, with 10 bases between them.

This clone showed up just a few times. This chain uses TRBV19 with TRBJ1-6; 10 bases map to TRBD1. Germline CDR1 and CDR2: LNHDA and SQIVND (reference sequence). Trimming took 7 bases from V and 9 from J; bases not matched to a gene: 6. The CDR3 has 14 amino acids. This CDR3 reads CASTQDRGGSPLHF. The DNA of the CDR3 is TGTGCCAGTACCCAGGACAGGGGGGGTTCACCCCTCCACTTT.

The J gene is TRBJ1-5, the V gene TRBV2; the D is unclear. V gave up 6 bases and J gave up 2 bases, with 14 bases separating them. The CDR3 is 15 amino acids. Germline V gene data show CDR1 as SNHLY and CDR2 as FYNNEI. The CDR3 spells CASRRDKVGNQPQHF. The DNA of the CDR3 is TGTGCCAGCAGGAGGGATAAGGTGGGCAATCAGCCCCAGCATTTT.

The rearrangement links TRBV4-1 to TRBJ2-5, with 8 bases aligning to TRBD1. This CDR3 contains 16 residues. Trimming took 4 bases from V and 4 from J; bases not matched to a gene: 11. Germline V gene sequence: CDR1 MGHRA, CDR2 YSYEKL. The CDR3 bases are TGCGCCAGCAGCCTTACTACAGGGGGTGTCGGAGAGACCCAGTACTTC. This gives the protein CASSLTTGGVGETQYF.

The chain combines TRBV7-6 with TRBJ2-3, with D hard to call. Trimming removed 5 bases at V and 2 bases at J, with 17 bases between. The CDR3 contains 16 residues. The germline V gene encodes CDR1 SGHVS and CDR2 FNYEAQ. CDR3 amino acids: CASSPLSGSYTDTQYF. CDR3 nucleotides: TGTGCCAGCAGCCCCCTGTCAGGCAGTTACACAGATACGCAGTATTTT.

This chain connects TRBV7-6 to TRBJ1-3, with D possibly being TRBD1 (6 bases). The germline V gene has CDR1 SGHVS and CDR2 FNYEAQ. The CDR3 is made up of 16 amino acids. Trimming left V 0 bases short and J 4 bases short, with 13 bases between. The CDR3 region is CASSLATRGGGNTIYF. For the CDR3, the DNA is TGTGCCAGCAGCTTAGCAACCCGGGGGGGCGGAAACACCATATATTTT.

The chain couples TRBV6-1 to TRBJ1-5, with no clear D. This CDR3 contains 17 residues. CDR1 and CDR2 from the germline V gene are MNHNS and SASEGT. The V end was cut by 0 bases, the J end by 2 bases, with 14 bases between. CDR3 DNA: TGTGCCAGCAGTGAAGCCCCGTCGTCGTCCCGCAATCAGCCCCAGCATTTT. Its protein product is CASSEAPSSSRNQPQHF.

The chain links TRBV6-6 to TRBJ1-1; D gene uncertain. This CDR3 is built from 13 residues. The V gene lost 7 bases and the J gene lost 0 bases, with 9 bases spanning the gap. CDR1 is MNHNY, CDR2 SVGAGI, per germline (reference sequence). CDR3 region: CASTGVVNTEAFF. CDR3 coding DNA: TGTGCCAGCACAGGTGTTGTGAACACTGAAGCTTTCTTT.

V is TRBV10-3 and J is TRBJ2-1, with D possibly matching TRBD2 (6 bases). CDR1 ENHRY and CDR2 SYGVKD come from the germline V gene. This CDR3 has 13 residues. The V end was cut by 6 bases, the J end by 7 bases, with 13 bases between. The CDR3 DNA reads as TGTGCCATCAGGTTCTCGGGGGTGAATGAGCAGTTCTTC. Protein sequence: CAIRFSGVNEQFF.

The chain is built from TRBV28 and TRBJ2-7, with 10 bases lining up with TRBD1. Germline-derived CDR1 and CDR2 are MDHEN and SYDVKM. The J segment lost 8 bases and the V segment lost 5 bases, leaving 18 bases of the junction unmatched. The CDR3 contains 17 residues. The DNA for the CDR3 is TGTGCCAGCAGTATCCCGGCGGGCTCCGGACAGGGGGTCCAGCAGTACTTC. Its translation is CASSIPAGSGQGVQQYF.

The chain uses TRBV5-6 and TRBJ2-1; TRBD2 aligns across 9 bases. The CDR3 consists of 15 residues. Germline V lookup: CDR1 SGHDT, CDR2 YYEEEE. V shed 3 bases, J shed 0 bases, and the junction held 1 base outside the gene matches. CDR3 in amino acids: CASSWRGGSYNEQFF. The DNA of the CDR3 is TGTGCCAGCAGCTGGCGGGGGGGCTCCTACAATGAGCAGTTCTTC.